This T cell receptor (beta chain) was sequenced in a study of PD-1 blockade in classical Hodgkin lymphoma. The assay was immunoSEQ multiplex PCR, and TCRdb's table has in-frame clones only and misses some. The sample gives more than 90,000 clones, approximately 80% of which show up once; roughly 15% is in the top ten. Germline V CDR1 and CDR2: SGHRS, YFSETQ. V gave up 2 bases and J gave up 0 bases, with 9 bases separating them. This CDR3 spans 14 amino acids. With regard to this clone: Its antigen is undetermined.

The study, taken as a whole, reports: It was CD4+ TCR diversity, not CD8+, that rose significantly by C4D1.

Autologous stem cell transplantation was followed by relapse in every patient, and brentuximab vedotin exposure varied. The source was peripheral blood mononuclear cells (PBMCs), collected before the second cycle of nivolumab. This receptor was taken from a human donor with classical Hodgkin lymphoma. The V gene is TRBV5-1, the J gene TRBJ2-7; D not certain. The CDR3 reads CASSLDTPSYEQYF. CDR3 in DNA: TGCGCCAGCAGCTTAGATACTCCCTCCTACGAGCAGTACTTC.